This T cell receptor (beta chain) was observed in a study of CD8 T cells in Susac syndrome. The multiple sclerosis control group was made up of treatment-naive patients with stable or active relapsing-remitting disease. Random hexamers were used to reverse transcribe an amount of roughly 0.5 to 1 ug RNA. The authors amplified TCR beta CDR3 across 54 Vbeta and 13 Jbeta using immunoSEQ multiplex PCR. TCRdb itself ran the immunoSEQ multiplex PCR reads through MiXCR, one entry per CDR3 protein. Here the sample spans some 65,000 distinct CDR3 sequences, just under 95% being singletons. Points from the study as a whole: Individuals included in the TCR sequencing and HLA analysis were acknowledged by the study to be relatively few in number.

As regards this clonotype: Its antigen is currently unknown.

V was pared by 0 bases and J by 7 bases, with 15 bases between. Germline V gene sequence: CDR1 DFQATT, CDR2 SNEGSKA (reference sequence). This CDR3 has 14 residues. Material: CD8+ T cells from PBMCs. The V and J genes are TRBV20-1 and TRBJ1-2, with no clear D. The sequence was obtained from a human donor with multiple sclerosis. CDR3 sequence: CSARDLSGIGGYTF. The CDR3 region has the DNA TGCAGTGCTAGAGATCTTTCGGGCATCGGTGGCTACACCTTC.